This T cell receptor beta chain was identified in a study of shared clonotypes between healthy human individuals. Participating donors were healthy, HIV-negative adults free of recent acute infections or vaccinations. Repertoires were generated with immunoSEQ multiplex PCR, while TCRdb's copy carries only in-frame clones and drops some. The data contain about 110,000 clones, just over 65% of them seen just once; the ten biggest clones take up around 25%. V lost 5 bases to trimming and J lost 1 base, with 9 bases between them. Germline V lookup: CDR1 MNHNY, CDR2 SVGAGI (reference sequence). This CDR3 region has 15 residues.

The source is a woman aged 25-40 years in good health. The sample consisted of memory CD8+ T cells sorted from blood. Subset indicated: CD45RO+ cells pooled with CCR7-negative TemRA cells. The chain joins TRBV6-6 to TRBJ2-6, with D possibly being TRBD2 (5 bases). The CDR3 protein is CASSQGGSGANVLTF. In DNA, the CDR3 is TGTGCCAGCAGTCAAGGCGGGTCTGGGGCCAACGTCCTGACTTTC.